This T cell receptor beta chain was captured by sequencing in a study of T-cell reconstitution after alpha-beta-depleted transplantation in children. Molecular barcoding with unique molecular identifiers was used for the TCRbeta library. TCRdb independently ran MiXCR on the PCR reads; one entry per CDR3 protein. The sample contains around 600,000 distinct CDR3 sequences, roughly 15% of which appear only once. The CDR3 totals 12 residues. Trimming stripped 2 bases from V and 7 bases from J, with 12 bases between. Looked up from germline, CDR1 is DFQATT and CDR2 is SNEGSKA (reference sequence). This clonotype has at least ten counts.

Sequencing used PBMCs from the stem cell graft donor, obtained from the stem cell graft. The chain combines TRBV20-1 with TRBJ2-7; D tentatively reads TRBD1 or TRBD2 (6 bases each). The source is a human donor who donated a stem cell graft to a child with acute myeloid leukemia. CDR3 amino acids: CSARIRGQEQYF. The DNA of the CDR3 is TGCAGTGCTAGAATCCGGGGGCAGGAGCAGTACTTC.